These 10 T cell receptor beta chains were all obtained from the same sample, sequenced in a study of cytomegalovirus exposure and HLA in healthy donors. Researchers ran the PCR with 60 Vbeta and 13 Jbeta primers. Profiling relied on immunoSEQ multiplex PCR, and the TCRdb table lists in-frame clones only, not all of them. The data show some 240,000 clones, with roughly 80% seen just once and around 4% held by the top ten. The specimen was PBMCs. Every receptor here comes from a male donor in good health and CMV-seronegative.

A few counts support this clone. This chain links TRBV5-4 with TRBJ1-2, with 7 bases that match TRBD1. The CDR3 has 13 amino acids. J was trimmed by 4 bases and V by 0 bases; bases with no gene match: 0. Looked up from germline, CDR1 is SGHNT and CDR2 is YYREEE (reference sequence). The CDR3 region is CASSLGTGYGYTF. The DNA for the CDR3 is TGTGCCAGCAGCTTGGGGACAGGCTATGGCTACACCTTC.

The gene calls are TRBV25-1 and TRBJ2-1; D may be TRBD1 (6 bases). Germline CDR1 and CDR2: MGHDK and SYGVNS. V shed 1 base and J shed 13 bases, with 17 bases lying between them. The CDR3 runs 14 residues. The CDR3 DNA is TGTGCCAGCAGTGAATCAGCGACAGGCATAAGACAGTTCTTC. Encoded protein: CASSESATGIRQFF.

The chain is built from TRBV7-6 and TRBJ2-7; TRBD2 aligns across 14 bases. V was clipped by 1 base and J by 0 bases; unmatched bases: 11. The CDR3 loop spans 20 amino acids. Germline CDR1 and CDR2: SGHVS and FNYEAQ. The CDR3 protein is CASSLVASGLAGAHSYEQYF. The CDR3 nucleotides read TGTGCCAGCAGCTTAGTGGCCTCGGGACTAGCGGGAGCCCACTCCTACGAGCAGTACTTC. Drawing the rest from reference TRBV7-6 and TRBJ2-7, the complete variable domain is GAGVSQSPRYKVTKRGQDVALRCDPISGHVSLYWYRQALGQGPEFLTYFNYEAQQDKSGLPNDRFSAERPEGSISTLTIQRTEQRDSAMYRCASSLVASGLAGAHSYEQYFGPGTRLTVT.

The V gene is TRBV7-2, the J gene TRBJ2-5, with 13 bases matching TRBD2. The V segment lost 10 bases and the J segment 4 bases; nucleotides outside the gene matches: 12. From germline, CDR1 is SGHTA and CDR2 FQGNSA. CDR3 size: 16 residues. The CDR3 DNA sequence: TGTGCCAACCAGAGGGGGACTAGCGGGACCCGAGAGACCCAGTACTTC. This codes for CANQRGTSGTRETQYF.

V usage is TRBV19 and J usage is TRBJ1-2; maybe TRBD1 (5 bases). V was trimmed by 5 bases and J by 7 bases, leaving 14 bases between them. CDR3 length: 13 residues. Germline V gene sequence: CDR1 LNHDA, CDR2 SQIVND (reference sequence). This CDR3 reads CASSPPGRAGYTF. For the CDR3, the DNA is TGTGCCAGTAGTCCCCCAGGGAGGGCTGGCTACACCTTC. Full variable domain (remainder filled in from reference TRBV19 and TRBJ1-2): DGGITQSPKYLFRKEGQNVTLSCEQNLNHDAMYWYRQDPGQGLRLIYYSQIVNDFQKGDIAEGYSVSREKKESFPLTVTSAQKNPTAFYLCASSPPGRAGYTFGSGTRLTVV.

The rearrangement links TRBV7-8 to TRBJ1-6; possibly TRBD1 for D (5 bases). From germline, CDR1 is SGHVS and CDR2 FQNEAQ. The CDR3 consists of 16 residues. V shed 7 bases and J shed 0 bases, with 13 bases lying between them. Written as DNA, the CDR3 is TGTGCCAGCAAGGGGAGGGCAGACTCCTATAATTCACCCCTCCACTTT. It is translated as CASKGRADSYNSPLHF.

This chain links TRBV15 with TRBJ1-2, with 7 positions matching TRBD1. CDR1 is LNHNV, CDR2 YYDKDF, per germline (reference sequence). V gave up 0 bases and J gave up 4 bases; unmatched junction bases: 5. CDR3 length equals 15 residues. This CDR3 reads CATSRDLTGVYGYTF. In DNA form, the CDR3 reads TGTGCCACCAGCAGAGATCTAACAGGGGTCTATGGCTACACCTTC.

The V gene is TRBV4-1, the J gene TRBJ1-5; a possible D gene is TRBD1 (6 bases). Germline V gene lookup returns CDR1 MGHRA and CDR2 YSYEKL. Trimming shortened V by 0 bases and J by 4 bases, and 10 bases separated the two germline ends. CDR3 size: 15 residues. The CDR3 coding sequence is TGCGCCAGCAGCCAAGATGACAGGACTAATCAGCCCCAGCATTTT. Translated: CASSQDDRTNQPQHF.

The rearrangement joins TRBV18 to TRBJ1-1; 8 nucleotides align to TRBD1. The J segment lost 4 bases and the V segment lost 6 bases, leaving 10 bases of the junction unmatched. This CDR3 has 15 amino acids. The germline V gene encodes CDR1 KGHSH and CDR2 LQKENI. In DNA, the CDR3 is TGTGCCAGCTCGAACCTGGACAGGGACTCCACTGAAGCTTTCTTT. Protein sequence: CASSNLDRDSTEAFF.

This rearrangement joins TRBV7-6 to TRBJ2-5, with 7 positions matching TRBD1. Germline V gene data show CDR1 as SGHVS and CDR2 as FNYEAQ. The CDR3 consists of 14 residues. V shed 5 bases and J 6 bases; nucleotides not matched to a gene: 9. DNA for the CDR3: TGTGCCAGCAGCCCAGACAGGGAAGTGAAGACCCAGTACTTC. Its protein is CASSPDREVKTQYF.